This TCR beta chain was sequenced for a study of blood T cell repertoires in COVID-19. The CDR3 covers 14 residues. This table comes from immunoSEQ multiplex PCR, and its TCRdb copy is limited to in-frame clones, with some not included. The data show around 190,000 clones, with about 83% seen just once and 1.5% held by the top ten. Specimen: peripheral blood. The V and J genes are TRBV21-1 and TRBJ2-1; the table's TRBD2 call for D was not verified on the DNA. TRBV21-1 is flagged as a pseudogene. The receptor was derived from a human donor in a cohort sampled during active COVID-19. The CDR3 DNA reads as TGTGCCAGCAGCAAAGTCCCAGAGTGGCGGAATAAGTTCTTC. Protein product: CASSKVPEWRNKFF.